A selection of T cell receptor beta chains follows, all from one sample in a study of blood T cell repertoires in COVID-19. TCRdb's table, derived via immunoSEQ multiplex PCR, lists solely in-frame clones and lacks some. The table shows 350,000 to 400,000 clones, with roughly 89% occurring only once. Material for sequencing was peripheral blood. Receptor source: a man younger than 35 with active or convalescent COVID-19. CDR3s include the opening cysteine and the closing phenylalanine or tryptophan. The order of the fields is clone size, J gene, D gene, V gene, CDR3 protein, CDR3 DNA. The D gene is left open where the match is weak. Clone size is not always given. Where it is, it says once, few, many or a class for expanded clones.

>.|TRBJ2-2|.|TRBV9
CASSVSGENTGELFF
TGTGCCAGCAGCGTATCGGGGGAGAACACCGGGGAGCTGTTTTTT
>.|TRBJ2-1|TRBD2|TRBV7-3
CASSSTSGSYNEQFF
TGTGCCAGCAGCTCGACTAGCGGCTCCTACAATGAGCAGTTCTTC
>.|TRBJ2-7|TRBD1|TRBV29-1
CSVEGTDKYYEQYF
TGCAGCGTTGAGGGGACAGACAAATACTACGAGCAGTACTTC
>many|TRBJ1-2|.|TRBV5-1
CASSPDSYNYGYTF
TGCGCCAGCAGCCCAGACAGCTATAACTATGGCTACACCTTC
>.|TRBJ2-1|TRBD1|TRBV28
CASTATGGRNEQFF
TGTGCCAGCACCGCCACAGGGGGCCGGAATGAGCAGTTCTTC
>medium-sized|TRBJ2-1|.|TRBV6-4
CASSDSVGGDEQFF
TGTGCCAGCAGTGACTCAGTAGGAGGGGATGAGCAGTTCTTC
>.|TRBJ1-1|.|TRBV29-1
CSVATDSNTEAFF
TGCAGCGTTGCGACGGACTCGAACACTGAAGCTTTCTTT
>.|TRBJ2-7|.|TRBV6-6
CASNRQGYEQYF
TGTGCCAGCAATCGCCAGGGCTACGAGCAGTACTTC
>.|TRBJ2-1|.|TRBV12-3/TRBV12-4
CASRGSSYNEQFF
TGTGCCAGCAGGGGGAGCTCCTACAATGAGCAGTTCTTC
>.|TRBJ2-2|TRBD2|TRBV4-1
CASNPTSRGDTGELFF
TGCGCCAGCAACCCTACTTCCCGGGGGGACACCGGGGAGCTGTTTTTT
>.|TRBJ2-5|.|TRBV5-6
CASKEGRMETQYF
TGTGCCAGCAAGGAAGGCAGGATGGAGACCCAGTACTTC
>.|TRBJ2-6|.|TRBV7-2
CASSLHRVVSGANVLTF
TGTGCCAGCAGCTTACACAGGGTGGTCTCTGGGGCCAACGTGCTGACTTTC
>.|TRBJ2-2|TRBD1|TRBV19
CASSIGTGDTGELFF
TGTGCCAGTAGTATAGGGACAGGGGACACCGGGGAGCTGTTTTTT
>.|TRBJ2-7|.|TRBV3-1/TRBV3-2
CASSQSRGYEQYF
TGTGCCAGCAGCCAGTCGCGGGGATACGAGCAGTACTTC
>.|TRBJ1-2|.|TRBV6-2/TRBV6-3
CASSQAVYGYTF
TGTGCCAGCAGCCAAGCCGTCTATGGCTACACCTTC
>.|TRBJ1-2|TRBD1|TRBV4-1
CASSQLRTGVDYGYTF
TGCGCCAGCAGCCAACTTAGGACAGGCGTAGACTATGGCTACACCTTC
>.|TRBJ1-2|.|TRBV28
CASSFPTGGYTF
TGTGCCAGCAGTTTCCCGACAGGTGGCTACACCTTC
>.|TRBJ1-1|.|TRBV14
CASSLGGNTEAFF
TGTGCCAGCAGCCTCGGGGGGAACACTGAAGCTTTCTTT
>.|TRBJ1-4|.|TRBV12-3/TRBV12-4
CASSHPNFEKLFF
TGTGCCAGCAGTCACCCTAACTTTGAAAAACTGTTTTTT
>.|TRBJ2-3|TRBD2|TRBV5-1
CASSLAGSGRTDTQYF
TGCGCCAGCAGCTTGGCCGGTAGCGGGAGGACAGATACGCAGTATTTT
>.|TRBJ1-4|.|TRBV6-6
CASKTDYATNEKLFF
TGTGCCAGCAAAACGGACTATGCGACTAATGAAAAACTGTTTTTT
>.|TRBJ2-3|.|TRBV5-1
CASSLELAVNTQYF
TGCGCCAGCAGCTTGGAGCTAGCCGTGAATACGCAGTATTTT
>.|TRBJ1-1|.|TRBV27
CASSPLGGRAEAFF
TGTGCCAGCAGTCCCCTAGGGGGGAGGGCTGAAGCTTTCTTT
>.|TRBJ1-1|TRBD1|TRBV25-1
CASSVTGVTEAFF
TGTGCCAGCAGTGTAACAGGGGTTACTGAAGCTTTCTTT
>once|TRBJ1-2|TRBD1|TRBV7-3
CASSPTGGEGYTF
TGTGCCAGCAGCCCCACAGGGGGAGAGGGCTACACCTTC
>.|TRBJ1-5|.|TRBV6-5
CASRKTENSNQPQHF
TGTGCCAGTAGGAAGACAGAAAATAGCAATCAGCCCCAGCATTTT
>.|TRBJ1-2|.|TRBV7-2
CASSLAAPGPGGGYTF
TGTGCCAGCAGCTTAGCGGCCCCGGGACCCGGGGGGGGCTACACCTTC
>once|TRBJ1-2|.|TRBV6-5
CASRDTGLWGYTF
TGTGCCAGCAGGGATACAGGGCTGTGGGGCTACACCTTC
>.|TRBJ2-1|.|TRBV14
CASSQGKSGPSYNEQFF
TGTGCCAGCAGCCAAGGGAAAAGCGGGCCCTCCTACAATGAGCAGTTCTTC
>.|TRBJ2-1|.|TRBV19
CASSLDWTVYNEQFF
TGTGCCAGTAGCCTGGACTGGACCGTCTACAATGAGCAGTTCTTC
>.|TRBJ1-1|.|TRBV19
CASSIFGSITEAFF
TGTGCCAGTAGTATCTTCGGGTCGATCACTGAAGCTTTCTTT
>.|TRBJ2-2|.|TRBV5-1
CASSLGTSGELFF
TGCGCCAGCAGCTTGGGTACTTCCGGGGAGCTGTTTTTT
>.|TRBJ2-1|.|TRBV29-1
CSVERGSYNEQFF
TGCAGCGTTGAGCGGGGCTCCTACAATGAGCAGTTCTTC
>.|TRBJ1-2|TRBD1|TRBV9
CASSVEGTGGFGYTF
TGTGCCAGCAGCGTAGAAGGGACAGGGGGATTCGGCTACACCTTC
>.|TRBJ1-5|.|TRBV28
CASSSPAGQLSNQPQHF
TGTGCCAGCAGTTCCCCGGCAGGGCAACTTAGCAATCAGCCCCAGCATTTT
>once|TRBJ1-5|TRBD1|TRBV28
CARGQGGQPQHF
TGTGCCAGAGGACAGGGGGGACAGCCCCAGCATTTT
>.|TRBJ2-7|TRBD2|TRBV6-2/TRBV6-3
CASSYSLLAGQYF
TGTGCCAGCAGTTACTCGCTGCTAGCGGGGCAGTACTTC
>once|TRBJ1-1|.|TRBV20-1
CSASRVRTEAFF
TGCAGTGCTAGTCGGGTTCGGACTGAAGCTTTCTTT
>.|TRBJ2-6|.|TRBV4-1
CASSQPTGDSGANVLTF
TGCGCCAGCAGCCAACCTACAGGGGACTCTGGGGCCAACGTGCTGACTTTC
>.|TRBJ1-5|.|TRBV28
CAIRQETPKPQHF
TGTGCCATTAGACAGGAAACCCCTAAGCCCCAGCATTTT
>once|TRBJ1-4|.|TRBV12-3/TRBV12-4
CASRLPSTEKLFF
TGTGCCAGCAGACTACCATCCACCGAAAAACTGTTTTTT
>.|TRBJ2-4|.|TRBV15
CATSREGGPADIQYF
TGTGCCACCAGCAGGGAGGGGGGGCCGGCCGACATTCAGTACTTC
>.|TRBJ2-7|TRBD2|TRBV18
CASSPSAGGPYEQYF
TGTGCCAGCTCACCATCGGCGGGAGGGCCCTACGAGCAGTACTTC
>.|TRBJ2-2|.|TRBV18
CASSPIAVNGELFF
TGTGCCAGCTCACCTATTGCAGTCAACGGGGAGCTGTTTTTT
>once|TRBJ2-5|.|TRBV11-3
CASSLGGDQETQYF
TGTGCCAGCAGCTTGGGAGGAGACCAAGAGACCCAGTACTTC
>few|TRBJ1-2|TRBD1|TRBV9
CASSDRNLGTGYGYTF
TGTGCCAGCAGCGACCGAAACCTAGGGACAGGGTATGGCTACACCTTC
>.|TRBJ2-7|.|TRBV25-1
CASSPPRGRHYEQYF
TGTGCCAGCAGTCCCCCCCGGGGGAGACACTACGAGCAGTACTTC
>.|TRBJ1-6|.|TRBV12-3/TRBV12-4
CASGGYNSPLHF
TGTGCCAGTGGAGGGTATAATTCACCCCTCCACTTT
>.|TRBJ1-2|.|TRBV5-1
CASSLVSGSNYGYTF
TGCGCCAGCAGCTTGGTATCAGGGTCGAACTATGGCTACACCTTC
>.|TRBJ1-4|.|TRBV16
CASSKSGVTNEKLFF
TGTGCCAGCAGCAAGTCGGGGGTAACTAATGAAAAACTGTTTTTT
>.|TRBJ2-5|.|TRBV6-5
CASRHGNGETQYF
TGTGCCAGCAGACACGGCAACGGGGAGACCCAGTACTTC
>few|TRBJ2-5|TRBD1|TRBV7-2
CASSTGVRETQYF
TGTGCCAGCAGCACAGGGGTGCGGGAGACCCAGTACTTC
>.|TRBJ2-3|.|TRBV7-2
CASSPPISSDTQYF
TGTGCCAGCAGCCCCCCTATCTCGTCCGATACGCAGTATTTT
>.|TRBJ2-3|TRBD2|TRBV28
CASSSWVLAGEGRLVDTQYF
TGTGCCAGCAGTTCCTGGGTTCTAGCGGGAGAAGGTAGATTGGTAGATACGCAGTATTTT
>.|TRBJ1-6|.|TRBV5-4
CASSLGTSSYNSPLHF
TGTGCCAGCAGCTTGGGAACGAGCTCCTATAATTCACCCCTCCACTTT
>.|TRBJ1-5|.|TRBV24-1
CATSDPDSAVQPQHF
TGTGCCACCAGTGACCCGGACTCGGCGGTTCAGCCCCAGCATTTT
>.|TRBJ2-3|TRBD1|TRBV5-6
CASSYTGGADTDTQYF
TGTGCCAGCAGCTACACAGGGGGCGCCGACACAGATACGCAGTATTTT
>.|TRBJ1-1|TRBD1|TRBV27
CASSLYGGGQGRGIGTEAFF
TGTGCCAGCAGTTTATATGGTGGGGGACAGGGCCGGGGCATTGGCACTGAAGCTTTCTTT
>.|TRBJ2-1|TRBD1|TRBV28
CASQRGQGYDNEQFF
TGTGCCAGTCAAAGGGGACAGGGTTATGACAATGAGCAGTTCTTC
>once|TRBJ1-1|.|TRBV27
CASGRGGTNTEAFF
TGTGCCAGCGGCCGTGGTGGCACGAACACTGAAGCTTTCTTT